Listed below are T cell receptor beta chains from one sample, sequenced in a study of T cell responses to AZD1222 COVID-19 vaccine. Sequenced by immunoSEQ multiplex PCR; TCRdb stores in-frame clones only, minus some. The sample shows roughly 80,000 clones, roughly 90% of them seen only once. Sequenced here: peripheral blood, sampled on day 0 of AZD1222 vaccination. These receptors originate from an adult in good health. Each CDR3 is given with its conserved first and last residue. A D gene is named only where the DNA matches it firmly. Part of the rows lack a size; the others show once, few, many or a class for expanded clones.

CDR3aa: CASPARSNNQPQHF
CDR3nt: TGTGCCAGTCCTGCTCGAAGTAACAATCAGCCCCAGCATTTT
abundance: .
len: 14
j_gene: TRBJ1-5
d_gene: .
v_gene: TRBV14

CDR3aa: CASRKGGGDYEQYF
CDR3nt: TGTGCCAGCAGGAAGGGCGGGGGGGATTACGAGCAGTACTTC
abundance: .
len: 14
j_gene: TRBJ2-7
d_gene: TRBD2
v_gene: TRBV6-5

CDR3aa: CSGVRGNTIYF
CDR3nt: TGCAGTGGTGTGAGAGGAAACACCATATATTTT
abundance: once
len: 11
j_gene: TRBJ1-3
d_gene: .
v_gene: TRBV29-1

CDR3aa: CASRGQLNTEAFF
CDR3nt: TGTGCCAGCAGGGGACAGTTGAACACTGAAGCTTTCTTT
abundance: .
len: 13
j_gene: TRBJ1-1
d_gene: TRBD1
v_gene: TRBV2

CDR3aa: CASSQAPSGNTIYF
CDR3nt: TGTGCCAGCAGCCAAGCCCCCTCTGGAAACACCATATATTTT
abundance: .
len: 14
j_gene: TRBJ1-3
d_gene: .
v_gene: TRBV4-2

CDR3aa: CSVAGTGNGLGYGYTF
CDR3nt: TGCAGCGTTGCCGGGACAGGGAATGGGTTAGGCTATGGCTACACCTTC
abundance: .
len: 16
j_gene: TRBJ1-2
d_gene: TRBD1
v_gene: TRBV29-1

CDR3aa: CATPRSCADTQYF
CDR3nt: TGCGCCACCCCCCGGAGTTGCGCAGATACGCAGTATTTT
abundance: .
len: 13
j_gene: TRBJ2-3
d_gene: .
v_gene: TRBV10-1

CDR3aa: CASSQDWGYYNSPLHF
CDR3nt: TGTGCCAGCAGCCAAGATTGGGGTTACTATAATTCACCCCTCCACTTT
abundance: .
len: 16
j_gene: TRBJ1-6
d_gene: .
v_gene: TRBV3-1/TRBV3-2

CDR3aa: CASSWDRGLDSPLHF
CDR3nt: TGTGCCAGCAGTTGGGACAGGGGGCTGGATTCACCCCTCCACTTT
abundance: .
len: 15
j_gene: TRBJ1-6
d_gene: TRBD1
v_gene: TRBV28

CDR3aa: CASSPYQGGTEAFF
CDR3nt: TGTGCCAGCAGTCCTTACCAGGGGGGGACTGAAGCTTTCTTT
abundance: .
len: 14
j_gene: TRBJ1-1
d_gene: TRBD1
v_gene: TRBV3-1/TRBV3-2

CDR3aa: CASSPGQGLSGYTF
CDR3nt: TGCGCCAGCAGCCCAGGACAGGGTTTGAGTGGCTACACCTTC
abundance: .
len: 14
j_gene: TRBJ1-2
d_gene: TRBD1
v_gene: TRBV5-1

CDR3aa: CASSIVYLSYGYTF
CDR3nt: TGTGCCAGTAGTATAGTTTATTTGAGCTATGGCTACACCTTC
abundance: .
len: 14
j_gene: TRBJ1-2
d_gene: .
v_gene: TRBV19

CDR3aa: CASSLGVGGSGAYEQYF
CDR3nt: TGTGCCAGCAGCTTAGGTGTAGGCGGGAGTGGTGCCTACGAGCAGTACTTC
abundance: .
len: 17
j_gene: TRBJ2-7
d_gene: TRBD2
v_gene: TRBV7-2

CDR3aa: CASSPNEEGFHSPLHF
CDR3nt: TGTGCCAGCAGCCCCAATGAAGAGGGATTTCATTCACCCCTCCACTTT
abundance: .
len: 16
j_gene: TRBJ1-6
d_gene: .
v_gene: TRBV5-5

CDR3aa: CASSWDRGGNQPQHF
CDR3nt: TGTGCCAGCAGCTGGGACAGGGGTGGGAATCAGCCCCAGCATTTT
abundance: once
len: 15
j_gene: TRBJ1-5
d_gene: TRBD1
v_gene: TRBV4-2

CDR3aa: CASTQGGNTGELFF
CDR3nt: TGTGCCAGCACCCAGGGGGGAAACACCGGGGAGCTGTTTTTT
abundance: few
len: 14
j_gene: TRBJ2-2
d_gene: .
v_gene: TRBV11-2

CDR3aa: CASSIPAMNTEAFF
CDR3nt: TGTGCCAGTAGTATCCCAGCGATGAACACTGAAGCTTTCTTT
abundance: .
len: 14
j_gene: TRBJ1-1
d_gene: .
v_gene: TRBV19

CDR3aa: CASLGQLVSGNTIYF
CDR3nt: TGTGCCAGCCTTGGACAGCTTGTCTCTGGAAACACCATATATTTT
abundance: .
len: 15
j_gene: TRBJ1-3
d_gene: .
v_gene: TRBV2

CDR3aa: CASSLDGQQGNTIYF
CDR3nt: TGTGCCAGCAGCTTAGACGGGCAACAAGGAAACACCATATATTTT
abundance: .
len: 15
j_gene: TRBJ1-3
d_gene: .
v_gene: TRBV7-8

CDR3aa: CASSFRGEEKLFF
CDR3nt: TGTGCCAGCAGCTTTAGAGGGGAAGAAAAACTGTTTTTT
abundance: .
len: 13
j_gene: TRBJ1-4
d_gene: .
v_gene: TRBV7-2

CDR3aa: CASRLAASGKSVDSSYNEQFF
CDR3nt: TGTGCAAGTCGCTTAGCTGCTAGCGGGAAATCGGTTGATAGCTCCTACAATGAGCAGTTCTTC
abundance: .
len: 21
j_gene: TRBJ2-1
d_gene: .
v_gene: TRBV12-2

CDR3aa: CASSPGSSSTDTQYF
CDR3nt: TGTGCCAGCAGCCCGGGGTCTTCTAGCACAGATACGCAGTATTTT
abundance: .
len: 15
j_gene: TRBJ2-3
d_gene: .
v_gene: TRBV5-8

CDR3aa: CASSLGGIDPQHF
CDR3nt: TGTGCCAGCAGCTTAGGCGGAATCGACCCCCAGCATTTT
abundance: .
len: 13
j_gene: TRBJ1-5
d_gene: .
v_gene: TRBV7-2

CDR3aa: CASSWVYEQYF
CDR3nt: TGTGCCAGCAGCTGGGTTTACGAGCAGTACTTC
abundance: .
len: 11
j_gene: TRBJ2-7
d_gene: .
v_gene: TRBV5-6

CDR3aa: CASSVGTGGNESPLHF
CDR3nt: TGTGCCAGCAGCGTAGGGACAGGGGGTAACGAGTCACCCCTCCACTTT
abundance: .
len: 16
j_gene: TRBJ1-6
d_gene: TRBD1
v_gene: TRBV9

CDR3aa: CASSGGQGYTGELFF
CDR3nt: TGTGCCAGCAGCGGGGGACAGGGTTACACCGGGGAGCTGTTTTTT
abundance: once
len: 15
j_gene: TRBJ2-2
d_gene: TRBD1
v_gene: TRBV9

CDR3aa: CAISFEQGSGAPLHF
CDR3nt: TGTGCCATCAGTTTCGAACAGGGGTCCGGGGCACCCCTCCACTTT
abundance: .
len: 15
j_gene: TRBJ1-6
d_gene: TRBD1
v_gene: TRBV10-3

CDR3aa: CATSDAGLAGYNEQFF
CDR3nt: TGTGCCACCAGTGACGCGGGACTAGCGGGATACAATGAGCAGTTCTTC
abundance: .
len: 16
j_gene: TRBJ2-1
d_gene: TRBD2
v_gene: TRBV24-1

CDR3aa: CASSAAGTAYNSPLHF
CDR3nt: TGTGCCAGCAGTGCAGCCGGGACAGCTTATAATTCACCCCTCCACTTT
abundance: .
len: 16
j_gene: TRBJ1-6
d_gene: TRBD1
v_gene: TRBV28

CDR3aa: CASRWGRGNTGELFF
CDR3nt: TGTGCCAGCAGGTGGGGAAGGGGGAACACCGGGGAGCTGTTTTTT
abundance: .
len: 15
j_gene: TRBJ2-2
d_gene: .
v_gene: TRBV2

CDR3aa: CASSPTRTSGGYNEQFF
CDR3nt: TGTGCCAGCAGCCCTACGAGGACTAGCGGGGGCTACAATGAGCAGTTCTTC
abundance: .
len: 17
j_gene: TRBJ2-1
d_gene: TRBD2
v_gene: TRBV7-9

CDR3aa: CASSPVGAYNQPQHF
CDR3nt: TGTGCCAGCAGCCCCGTCGGGGCCTACAATCAGCCCCAGCATTTT
abundance: .
len: 15
j_gene: TRBJ1-5
d_gene: .
v_gene: TRBV3-1/TRBV3-2

CDR3aa: CASSLGQAGGSPDTQYF
CDR3nt: TGTGCCAGCAGCTTAGGTCAAGCGGGAGGCTCCCCCGATACGCAGTATTTT
abundance: .
len: 17
j_gene: TRBJ2-3
d_gene: TRBD2
v_gene: TRBV11-3